This is a list of T cell receptor beta chains from one sample in a study of blood T cells in healthy people across ages. Via MiXCR, TCRdb re-called the 5' RACE reads, giving one row per CDR3 protein. The table records 700,000 or so distinct CDR3 sequences, 35% to 50% of them present only once. Sequenced input: blood. The receptors here all came from a man of 80 years or more in good health. The CDR3 runs from the conserved cysteine through the conserved F or W. The D gene is left open where the match is weak. The size of a clone is reported for some rows only, either as once, few or many, or as a class for expanded clones.

J: TRBJ1-2; V: TRBV29-1; size: once; D: NA; CDR3: CSVELSPYGYTF; DNA: TGCAGCGTCGAGCTCAGCCCCTATGGCTACACCTTC
J: TRBJ2-7; V: TRBV29-1; size: many; D: TRBD1; CDR3: CSPKMSGTGKAEQYF; DNA: TGCAGCCCCAAGATGTCCGGGACAGGGAAGGCCGAGCAGTACTTC
J: TRBJ2-1; V: TRBV3-1; size: few; D: TRBD2; CDR3: CASSQVTSGTLYNEQFF; DNA: TGTGCCAGCAGCCAAGTCACTAGCGGAACGCTCTACAATGAGCAGTTCTTC
J: TRBJ2-4; V: TRBV7-2; size: few; D: NA; CDR3: CASSYRVEQYF; DNA: TGTGCCAGCAGCTATAGGGTTGAGCAGTACTTC
J: TRBJ2-1; V: TRBV10-3; size: NA; D: NA; CDR3: CAISVGPASEQFF; DNA: TGTGCCATCAGTGTTGGGCCGGCCAGTGAGCAGTTCTTC
J: TRBJ2-5; V: TRBV12-3/TRBV12-4; size: few; D: NA; CDR3: CASRPGYASETQYF; DNA: TGTGCCAGCAGACCGGGCTACGCCTCGGAGACCCAGTACTTC
J: TRBJ2-3; V: TRBV12-3/TRBV12-4; size: few; D: TRBD2; CDR3: CASTLTWTSGDTDTQYF; DNA: TGTGCCAGCACCCTCACATGGACTAGCGGGGACACAGATACGCAGTATTTT
J: TRBJ2-1; V: TRBV7-3; size: few; D: TRBD2; CDR3: CASSLSSSGRAVNEQFF; DNA: TGTGCCAGCAGCTTAAGTTCTAGCGGGAGGGCCGTCAATGAGCAGTTCTTC
J: TRBJ1-2; V: TRBV6-2/TRBV6-3; size: NA; D: NA; CDR3: CASSYGGYGYTF; DNA: TGTGCCAGCAGTTACGGCGGTTATGGCTACACCTTC
J: TRBJ1-2; V: TRBV4-1; size: few; D: TRBD1; CDR3: CASSQDSGQTYGYTF; DNA: TGCGCCAGCAGCCAAGACTCGGGACAGACCTATGGCTACACCTTC
J: TRBJ2-3; V: TRBV5-1; size: NA; D: TRBD1; CDR3: CASSHRQGGSDTQYF; DNA: TGCGCCAGCAGCCATAGACAGGGGGGCTCAGATACGCAGTATTTT
J: TRBJ2-7; V: TRBV5-5; size: NA; D: TRBD2; CDR3: CASSPGLAVSLNSYEQYF; DNA: TGTGCCAGCAGCCCGGGACTAGCGGTATCCTTAAACTCCTACGAGCAGTACTTC
J: TRBJ2-5; V: TRBV5-1; size: NA; D: NA; CDR3: CASRSTGQETQYF; DNA: TGCGCCAGCAGATCGACAGGACAAGAGACCCAGTACTTC
J: TRBJ2-3; V: TRBV7-9; size: NA; D: TRBD1; CDR3: CASSQAGGGADTQYF; DNA: TGTGCCAGCAGCCAAGCAGGGGGTGGGGCAGATACGCAGTATTTT
J: TRBJ1-2; V: TRBV6-6; size: few; D: NA; CDR3: CASSATGVRGYTF; DNA: TGTGCCAGCAGTGCGACCGGAGTCAGGGGCTACACCTTC
J: TRBJ2-5; V: TRBV20-1; size: NA; D: NA; CDR3: CSALQGPTQYF; DNA: TGCAGTGCGCTACAGGGACCGACCCAGTACTTC
J: TRBJ2-3; V: TRBV30; size: NA; D: NA; CDR3: CAWSVRDVRYF; DNA: TGTGCCTGGAGTGTCCGGGACGTTCGGTATTTT
J: TRBJ2-1; V: TRBV6-1; size: NA; D: NA; CDR3: CASSGLRQTEQFF; DNA: TGTGCCAGCAGTGGCCTGCGGCAGACCGAGCAGTTCTTC
J: TRBJ2-5; V: TRBV7-2; size: few; D: NA; CDR3: CASSSPLETQYF; DNA: TGTGCCAGCAGCTCCCCCCTCGAGACCCAGTACTTC
J: TRBJ2-1; V: TRBV3-1; size: NA; D: TRBD2; CDR3: CASRSGRAGLNEQFF; DNA: TGTGCCAGCAGATCGGGACGAGCGGGACTCAATGAGCAGTTCTTC
J: TRBJ1-2; V: TRBV6-6; size: NA; D: NA; CDR3: CASGQWDGYTF; DNA: TGTGCCAGCGGGCAGTGGGATGGCTACACCTTC
J: TRBJ2-6; V: TRBV2; size: NA; D: NA; CDR3: CARQTDSGANVLTF; DNA: TGTGCCAGACAGACTGACTCTGGGGCCAACGTCCTGACTTTC
J: TRBJ2-7; V: TRBV20-1; size: NA; D: NA; CDR3: CSARDSRPVLRYEQYF; DNA: TGCAGTGCTAGAGATTCGCGGCCAGTCCTCAGGTACGAGCAGTACTTC
J: TRBJ1-2; V: TRBV20-1; size: NA; D: TRBD1; CDR3: CSAKGQGALDTF; DNA: TGCAGTGCTAAGGGACAGGGGGCGCTTGACACCTTC
J: TRBJ1-5; V: TRBV6-5; size: NA; D: NA; CDR3: CASSSEQGLRPQHF; DNA: TGTGCCAGCAGTTCGGAGCAGGGGCTACGGCCCCAGCATTTT
J: TRBJ2-1; V: TRBV7-2; size: few; D: NA; CDR3: CASSPGPPWEQFF; DNA: TGTGCCAGCAGCCCCGGGCCTCCTTGGGAGCAGTTCTTC
J: TRBJ2-3; V: TRBV10-3; size: many; D: NA; CDR3: CAISESRYTQYF; DNA: TGTGCCATCAGTGAGTCTAGATATACGCAGTATTTT
J: TRBJ2-1; V: TRBV24-1; size: once; D: TRBD1; CDR3: CATSDPGQLNNEQFF; DNA: TGTGCCACCAGTGATCCGGGACAGTTGAACAATGAGCAGTTCTTC
J: TRBJ2-1; V: TRBV12-3/TRBV12-4; size: NA; D: NA; CDR3: CASSLVGGPADEQFF; DNA: TGTGCCAGCAGTTTAGTTGGGGGTCCCGCGGATGAGCAGTTCTTC
J: TRBJ2-1; V: TRBV28; size: few; D: NA; CDR3: CASRVEHSEQFF; DNA: TGTGCCAGCAGAGTAGAGCATTCGGAGCAGTTCTTC
J: TRBJ1-2; V: TRBV28; size: NA; D: NA; CDR3: CASLAKGAGNYGYTF; DNA: TGTGCCAGCCTTGCCAAAGGGGCGGGGAACTATGGCTACACCTTC
J: TRBJ2-5; V: TRBV7-2; size: few; D: TRBD1; CDR3: CASSRPDSAAGGDAETQYF; DNA: TGTGCCAGCAGCCGCCCCGATAGTGCGGCAGGGGGTGATGCGGAGACCCAGTACTTC
J: TRBJ2-3; V: TRBV20-1; size: NA; D: TRBD2; CDR3: CSAPATSGYTDTQYF; DNA: TGCAGTGCCCCCGCGACTAGCGGATACACAGATACGCAGTATTTT
J: TRBJ1-1; V: TRBV7-8; size: NA; D: NA; CDR3: CASSLVVRGTEAFF; DNA: TGTGCCAGCAGCTTAGTGGTGCGGGGTACTGAAGCTTTCTTT
J: TRBJ2-7; V: TRBV6-5; size: NA; D: TRBD1; CDR3: CASSRGQGRNEQYF; DNA: TGTGCCAGCAGCCGGGGACAGGGGAGGAACGAGCAGTACTTC
J: TRBJ1-2; V: TRBV7-2; size: NA; D: TRBD1; CDR3: CASSFGSRRGNAGYTF; DNA: TGTGCCAGCAGCTTTGGGTCCCGCAGGGGGAATGCTGGCTACACCTTC
J: TRBJ2-5; V: TRBV7-9; size: NA; D: TRBD2; CDR3: CASSPRGDQETQYF; DNA: TGTGCCAGCAGCCCCCGGGGGGACCAAGAGACCCAGTACTTC
J: TRBJ2-1; V: TRBV24-1; size: NA; D: TRBD2; CDR3: CATSDPGTSGSYNEQFF; DNA: TGTGCCACCAGTGACCCCGGGACTAGCGGCTCCTACAATGAGCAGTTCTTC
J: TRBJ2-5; V: TRBV4-2; size: once; D: NA; CDR3: CASSQVRGGPQETQYF; DNA: TGTGCCAGCAGCCAAGTTAGGGGGGGCCCGCAAGAGACCCAGTACTTC
J: TRBJ2-5; V: TRBV20-1; size: few; D: TRBD1; CDR3: CSANRGPQETQYF; DNA: TGCAGTGCAAACAGGGGCCCACAAGAGACCCAGTACTTC
J: TRBJ2-5; V: TRBV5-1; size: few; D: NA; CDR3: CASSFTKQVEGTQYF; DNA: TGCGCCAGCAGCTTCACCAAACAGGTGGAAGGGACCCAGTACTTC
J: TRBJ2-1; V: TRBV7-6; size: NA; D: TRBD2; CDR3: CASSHQRPTSGRAEGYNEQFF; DNA: TGTGCCAGCAGCCACCAACGCCCCACTAGCGGGAGGGCCGAGGGGTACAATGAGCAGTTCTTC
J: TRBJ2-7; V: TRBV5-5; size: many; D: TRBD2; CDR3: CASSLGGTNEQYF; DNA: TGTGCCAGCAGCTTGGGGGGGACTAACGAGCAGTACTTC
J: TRBJ2-3; V: TRBV6-4; size: NA; D: NA; CDR3: CASSDSGDSDTQYF; DNA: TGTGCCAGCAGTGACTCGGGGGACTCGGATACGCAGTATTTT
J: TRBJ1-5; V: TRBV20-1; size: few; D: NA; CDR3: CSASKQGHSNQPQHF; DNA: TGCAGTGCTAGTAAACAGGGACATAGCAATCAGCCCCAGCATTTT
J: TRBJ2-6; V: TRBV5-1; size: NA; D: NA; CDR3: CASRLEVSGANVLTF; DNA: TGCGCCAGCAGGCTTGAGGTCTCTGGGGCCAACGTCCTGACTTTC
J: TRBJ2-7; V: TRBV7-9; size: NA; D: TRBD2; CDR3: CASSLGTSQQYF; DNA: TGTGCCAGCAGCTTGGGGACTAGCCAGCAGTACTTC
J: TRBJ1-5; V: TRBV6-6; size: NA; D: NA; CDR3: CASSDDSYSNQPQHF; DNA: TGTGCCAGCAGTGACGACAGTTATAGCAATCAGCCCCAGCATTTT
J: TRBJ1-5; V: TRBV20-1; size: few; D: TRBD1; CDR3: CSAGTGAQPQHF; DNA: TGCAGTGCAGGTACAGGGGCTCAGCCCCAGCATTTT
J: TRBJ2-3; V: TRBV12-3/TRBV12-4; size: many; D: NA; CDR3: CATREAPGTQYF; DNA: TGTGCCACCAGAGAGGCCCCGGGGACGCAGTATTTT
J: TRBJ1-3; V: TRBV5-5; size: once; D: NA; CDR3: CASSLSAASGNTIYF; DNA: TGTGCCAGCAGCTTGTCGGCAGCCTCTGGAAACACCATATATTTT
J: TRBJ2-3; V: TRBV28; size: many; D: TRBD2; CDR3: CASSFSRLAGDLTDTQYF; DNA: TGTGCCAGCAGTTTTTCGCGACTAGCGGGAGACCTCACAGATACGCAGTATTTT
J: TRBJ2-4; V: TRBV12-3/TRBV12-4; size: NA; D: NA; CDR3: CASSSELAKNIQYF; DNA: TGTGCCAGCAGTTCAGAACTAGCCAAAAACATTCAGTACTTC
J: TRBJ2-7; V: TRBV5-5; size: few; D: NA; CDR3: CASSLADKIYEQYF; DNA: TGTGCCAGCAGCTTGGCGGACAAAATCTACGAGCAGTACTTC
J: TRBJ2-1; V: TRBV9; size: few; D: TRBD2; CDR3: CASSNGLSGSSYNEQFF; DNA: TGTGCCAGCAGCAACGGACTTAGCGGGAGCTCCTACAATGAGCAGTTCTTC